A selection of T cell receptor beta chains follows, all from one sample in a study of regulatory dendritic cells for organ transplantation. Using immunoSEQ multiplex PCR, the repertoire was profiled, and TCRdb retains in-frame clones only, with some absent. The data show approximately 35,000 clones, with approximately 88% seen just once and over 0.055% held by the top ten. The sample consisted of naive CD4+ T cells from blood. The source of these receptors is a human donor in good health. CDR3s include the opening cysteine and the closing phenylalanine or tryptophan. A D gene is named only where the DNA matches it firmly. The size of a clone is reported for some rows only, either as once, few or many, or as a class for expanded clones.

clone_size: NA
d_call: NA
j_call: TRBJ1-3
v_call: TRBV5-1
cdr3_aa: CASSSGTASNTIYF
cdr3_nt: TGCGCCAGCAGCTCCGGGACTGCCTCAAACACCATATATTTT

clone_size: NA
d_call: NA
j_call: TRBJ2-7
v_call: TRBV7-9
cdr3_aa: CASSLNTYEQYF
cdr3_nt: TGTGCCAGCAGCTTAAATACATACGAGCAGTACTTC

clone_size: NA
d_call: NA
j_call: TRBJ2-2
v_call: TRBV4-1
cdr3_aa: CASSPPDTGELFF
cdr3_nt: TGCGCCAGCAGCCCGCCGGACACCGGGGAGCTGTTTTTT

clone_size: NA
d_call: TRBD2
j_call: TRBJ2-3
v_call: TRBV5-4
cdr3_aa: CASSDMAGGTDTQYF
cdr3_nt: TGTGCCAGCAGTGATATGGCGGGAGGCACAGATACGCAGTATTTT

clone_size: NA
d_call: NA
j_call: TRBJ2-7
v_call: TRBV29-1
cdr3_aa: CSVPGSYEQYF
cdr3_nt: TGCAGCGTACCGGGGTCCTACGAGCAGTACTTC

clone_size: NA
d_call: TRBD1
j_call: TRBJ1-2
v_call: TRBV18
cdr3_aa: CASSPRTGDYGYTF
cdr3_nt: TGTGCCAGCTCACCCAGAACAGGGGACTATGGCTACACCTTC

clone_size: NA
d_call: NA
j_call: TRBJ2-7
v_call: TRBV7-2
cdr3_aa: CASSQSRQGGIHEQYF
cdr3_nt: TGTGCCAGCAGCCAAAGTAGGCAGGGTGGTATCCACGAGCAGTACTTC

clone_size: NA
d_call: TRBD1
j_call: TRBJ2-5
v_call: TRBV28
cdr3_aa: CASGYLQGISETQYF
cdr3_nt: TGTGCCAGCGGCTACTTACAGGGGATCTCAGAGACCCAGTACTTC

clone_size: NA
d_call: NA
j_call: TRBJ1-2
v_call: TRBV29-1
cdr3_aa: CSVRTTGIIYTF
cdr3_nt: TGCAGCGTTCGAACTACCGGGATAATTTACACCTTC

clone_size: NA
d_call: NA
j_call: TRBJ2-5
v_call: TRBV7-2
cdr3_aa: CASSSQLGSETQYF
cdr3_nt: TGTGCCAGCAGCTCCCAACTAGGCTCGGAGACCCAGTACTTC

clone_size: NA
d_call: TRBD1
j_call: TRBJ2-5
v_call: TRBV15
cdr3_aa: CATSRDRAQETQYF
cdr3_nt: TGTGCCACCAGCAGGGACAGGGCCCAAGAGACCCAGTACTTC

clone_size: NA
d_call: NA
j_call: TRBJ1-2
v_call: TRBV28
cdr3_aa: CASSKAGILEDYGYTF
cdr3_nt: TGTGCCAGCAGTAAGGCCGGGATCCTCGAAGACTATGGCTACACCTTC

clone_size: NA
d_call: TRBD1
j_call: TRBJ2-7
v_call: TRBV6-5
cdr3_aa: CASSYSNRGQQEQYF
cdr3_nt: TGTGCCAGCAGTTACTCGAACAGGGGGCAGCAGGAGCAGTACTTC

clone_size: NA
d_call: NA
j_call: TRBJ1-5
v_call: TRBV19
cdr3_aa: CASRLGWEDLPSQPQHF
cdr3_nt: TGTGCCAGTAGATTGGGGTGGGAGGATTTACCGTCCCAGCCCCAGCATTTT

clone_size: NA
d_call: NA
j_call: TRBJ1-5
v_call: TRBV5-5
cdr3_aa: CASSLGGGQPQHF
cdr3_nt: TGTGCCAGCAGCTTGGGGGGAGGTCAGCCCCAGCATTTT

clone_size: NA
d_call: TRBD2
j_call: TRBJ2-5
v_call: TRBV6-5
cdr3_aa: CASTRGTRVPETQYF
cdr3_nt: TGTGCCAGCACCCGAGGGACTAGGGTCCCAGAGACCCAGTACTTC

clone_size: NA
d_call: TRBD2
j_call: TRBJ2-7
v_call: TRBV4-3
cdr3_aa: CASSQVTSGHYEQYF
cdr3_nt: TGCGCCAGCAGCCAAGTGACTAGCGGACACTACGAGCAGTACTTC

clone_size: NA
d_call: NA
j_call: TRBJ2-7
v_call: TRBV23-1
cdr3_aa: CASSQPEETASYEQYF
cdr3_nt: TGCGCCAGCAGTCAACCCGAAGAGACAGCATCCTACGAGCAGTACTTC

clone_size: NA
d_call: NA
j_call: TRBJ2-3
v_call: TRBV11-3
cdr3_aa: CASSSRWDTQYF
cdr3_nt: TGTGCCAGCAGCTCACGGTGGGATACGCAGTATTTT

clone_size: once
d_call: NA
j_call: TRBJ2-7
v_call: TRBV7-2
cdr3_aa: CASKNGPVVDEQYF
cdr3_nt: TGTGCCAGCAAGAACGGGCCTGTTGTCGACGAGCAGTACTTC

clone_size: NA
d_call: NA
j_call: TRBJ1-4
v_call: TRBV15
cdr3_aa: CATSSPGGATNEKLFF
cdr3_nt: TGTGCCACCAGCTCCCCCGGGGGAGCAACTAATGAAAAACTGTTTTTT

clone_size: once
d_call: NA
j_call: TRBJ2-2
v_call: TRBV7-2
cdr3_aa: CASSFQRTNTGELFF
cdr3_nt: TGTGCCAGCAGCTTCCAGCGGACGAACACCGGGGAGCTGTTTTTT

clone_size: NA
d_call: NA
j_call: TRBJ1-4
v_call: TRBV18
cdr3_aa: CASSLVGGRIEKLFF
cdr3_nt: TGTGCCAGCTCCCTTGTGGGGGGGCGTATTGAAAAACTGTTTTTT

clone_size: NA
d_call: NA
j_call: TRBJ1-4
v_call: TRBV7-2
cdr3_aa: CASSLGQANEKLFF
cdr3_nt: TGTGCCAGCAGCTTAGGACAGGCAAATGAAAAACTGTTTTTT

clone_size: few
d_call: NA
j_call: TRBJ1-6
v_call: TRBV9
cdr3_aa: CASSVEWGQSPLHF
cdr3_nt: TGTGCCAGCAGCGTAGAATGGGGGCAGTCACCCCTCCACTTT

clone_size: NA
d_call: NA
j_call: TRBJ2-2
v_call: TRBV5-1
cdr3_aa: CASSFEGWGTGELFF
cdr3_nt: TGCGCCAGCAGCTTTGAGGGATGGGGCACCGGGGAGCTGTTTTTT

clone_size: NA
d_call: TRBD2
j_call: TRBJ2-5
v_call: TRBV5-1
cdr3_aa: CASSLATSGIGETQYF
cdr3_nt: TGCGCCAGCAGCTTGGCGACTAGCGGGATAGGTGAGACCCAGTACTTC

clone_size: NA
d_call: NA
j_call: TRBJ2-2
v_call: TRBV4-3
cdr3_aa: CASSQRSVANTGELFF
cdr3_nt: TGCGCCAGCAGCCAACGGTCAGTCGCGAACACCGGGGAGCTGTTTTTT

clone_size: NA
d_call: NA
j_call: TRBJ2-3
v_call: TRBV10-3
cdr3_aa: CAISVGDTQYF
cdr3_nt: TGTGCCATCAGTGTGGGGGATACGCAGTATTTT

clone_size: NA
d_call: NA
j_call: TRBJ2-7
v_call: TRBV7-6
cdr3_aa: CASSHKVARGSYEQYF
cdr3_nt: TGTGCCAGCAGTCATAAGGTCGCCAGGGGCTCCTACGAGCAGTACTTC

clone_size: NA
d_call: NA
j_call: TRBJ1-5
v_call: TRBV27
cdr3_aa: CASRSLRVSPQPQHF
cdr3_nt: TGTGCCAGCAGATCTCTCCGGGTTTCACCCCAGCCCCAGCATTTT

clone_size: NA
d_call: NA
j_call: TRBJ2-3
v_call: TRBV10-3
cdr3_aa: CAISDELYTDTQYF
cdr3_nt: TGTGCCATCAGTGACGAACTATACACAGATACGCAGTATTTT

clone_size: NA
d_call: TRBD1
j_call: TRBJ2-7
v_call: TRBV2
cdr3_aa: CASSRQGYEQYF
cdr3_nt: TGTGCCAGCAGTAGACAGGGCTACGAGCAGTACTTC

clone_size: NA
d_call: TRBD1
j_call: TRBJ2-6
v_call: TRBV27
cdr3_aa: CASSPGQGRGANVLTF
cdr3_nt: TGTGCCAGCAGTCCGGGACAGGGGAGAGGGGCCAACGTCCTGACTTTC

clone_size: once
d_call: NA
j_call: TRBJ2-5
v_call: TRBV7-9
cdr3_aa: CASSPALPVRGVETQYF
cdr3_nt: TGTGCCAGCAGCCCAGCCCTCCCAGTAAGGGGGGTGGAGACCCAGTACTTC

clone_size: NA
d_call: TRBD2
j_call: TRBJ2-5
v_call: TRBV4-3
cdr3_aa: CASSQEGTSVETQYF
cdr3_nt: TGCGCCAGCAGCCAAGAAGGGACTAGCGTGGAGACCCAGTACTTC

clone_size: NA
d_call: NA
j_call: TRBJ1-2
v_call: TRBV28
cdr3_aa: CASGRTGPYGYTF
cdr3_nt: TGTGCCAGCGGTCGGACGGGACCCTATGGCTACACCTTC

clone_size: NA
d_call: NA
j_call: TRBJ2-7
v_call: TRBV10-1
cdr3_aa: CASSGTGFEQYF
cdr3_nt: TGCGCCAGCAGTGGAACAGGGTTCGAGCAGTACTTC

clone_size: NA
d_call: TRBD2
j_call: TRBJ2-2
v_call: TRBV9
cdr3_aa: CASSPWELAGVAVGELFF
cdr3_nt: TGTGCCAGCAGCCCCTGGGAACTAGCGGGGGTGGCTGTCGGGGAGCTGTTTTTT

clone_size: NA
d_call: TRBD1
j_call: TRBJ1-5
v_call: TRBV19
cdr3_aa: CASSIPDRVKGQPQHF
cdr3_nt: TGTGCCAGTAGTATACCAGACAGGGTGAAAGGTCAGCCCCAGCATTTT

clone_size: NA
d_call: NA
j_call: TRBJ1-2
v_call: TRBV5-6
cdr3_aa: CASSWGGQSTF
cdr3_nt: TGTGCCAGCAGCTGGGGGGGCCAGTCCACCTTC

clone_size: NA
d_call: TRBD1
j_call: TRBJ1-1
v_call: TRBV7-2
cdr3_aa: CASSPSRGPGNTEAFF
cdr3_nt: TGTGCCAGCAGTCCCTCCAGGGGGCCAGGAAACACTGAAGCTTTCTTT

clone_size: NA
d_call: NA
j_call: TRBJ2-2
v_call: TRBV28
cdr3_aa: CASRSGSTNTGELFF
cdr3_nt: TGTGCCAGCAGATCGGGGAGTACGAACACCGGGGAGCTGTTTTTT

clone_size: NA
d_call: TRBD1
j_call: TRBJ1-1
v_call: TRBV7-2
cdr3_aa: CASSIDTGGVTEAFF
cdr3_nt: TGTGCCAGCAGTATAGACACAGGGGGGGTCACTGAAGCTTTCTTT

clone_size: NA
d_call: NA
j_call: TRBJ1-6
v_call: TRBV9
cdr3_aa: CASSPGNYNSPLHF
cdr3_nt: TGTGCCAGCTCCCCAGGAAACTATAATTCACCCCTCCACTTT

clone_size: few
d_call: NA
j_call: TRBJ1-2
v_call: TRBV7-9
cdr3_aa: CASGGEDYGYTF
cdr3_nt: TGTGCCAGCGGAGGGGAGGACTATGGCTACACCTTC

clone_size: NA
d_call: TRBD2
j_call: TRBJ2-3
v_call: TRBV2
cdr3_aa: CASILQRSGLGADTQYF
cdr3_nt: TGTGCCAGCATCCTCCAGAGGTCGGGACTAGGGGCAGATACGCAGTATTTT

clone_size: NA
d_call: NA
j_call: TRBJ2-5
v_call: TRBV20-1
cdr3_aa: CSASRLETQYF
cdr3_nt: TGCAGTGCTTCAAGACTGGAGACCCAGTACTTC

clone_size: NA
d_call: TRBD2
j_call: TRBJ2-5
v_call: TRBV7-9
cdr3_aa: CASSPLSSGGKMETQYF
cdr3_nt: TGTGCCAGCAGCCCCCTGTCTAGCGGGGGAAAAATGGAGACCCAGTACTTC

clone_size: NA
d_call: NA
j_call: TRBJ1-1
v_call: TRBV18
cdr3_aa: CASSGYTMNTEAFF
cdr3_nt: TGTGCCAGCTCTGGATATACAATGAACACTGAAGCTTTCTTT

clone_size: NA
d_call: NA
j_call: TRBJ2-5
v_call: TRBV5-4
cdr3_aa: CASSPRAGETQYF
cdr3_nt: TGTGCCAGCAGCCCAAGGGCTGGGGAGACCCAGTACTTC

clone_size: NA
d_call: NA
j_call: TRBJ2-7
v_call: TRBV18
cdr3_aa: CASSPPDRYEQYF
cdr3_nt: TGTGCCAGCTCACCACCGGACCGATACGAGCAGTACTTC

clone_size: NA
d_call: TRBD1
j_call: TRBJ1-6
v_call: TRBV4-1
cdr3_aa: CASSPGQGGYSPLHF
cdr3_nt: TGCGCCAGCAGCCCCGGACAGGGTGGCTACTCACCCCTCCACTTT

clone_size: NA
d_call: NA
j_call: TRBJ2-5
v_call: TRBV6-1
cdr3_aa: CASRREETQYF
cdr3_nt: TGTGCCTCACGGAGAGAGGAGACCCAGTACTTC

clone_size: NA
d_call: NA
j_call: TRBJ2-3
v_call: TRBV6-1
cdr3_aa: CASSVDRTTDTQYF
cdr3_nt: TGTGCCAGCAGTGTAGACAGGACTACAGATACGCAGTATTTT